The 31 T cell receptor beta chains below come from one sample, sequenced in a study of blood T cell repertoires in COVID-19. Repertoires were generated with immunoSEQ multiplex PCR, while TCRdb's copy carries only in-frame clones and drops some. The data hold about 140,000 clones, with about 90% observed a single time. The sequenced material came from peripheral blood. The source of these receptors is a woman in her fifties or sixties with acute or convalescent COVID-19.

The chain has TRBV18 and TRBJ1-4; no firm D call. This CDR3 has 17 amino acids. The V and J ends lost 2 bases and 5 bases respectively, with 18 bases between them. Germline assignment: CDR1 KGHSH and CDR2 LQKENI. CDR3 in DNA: TGTGCCAGCTCACCATCGTTGATCCCCACTCAAAATGAAAAACTGTTTTTT. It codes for CASSPSLIPTQNEKLFF.

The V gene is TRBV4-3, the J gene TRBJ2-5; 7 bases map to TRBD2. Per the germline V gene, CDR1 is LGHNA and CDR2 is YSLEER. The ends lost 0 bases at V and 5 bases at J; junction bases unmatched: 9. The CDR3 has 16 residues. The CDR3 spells CASSQDRLAEGETQYF. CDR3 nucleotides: TGCGCCAGCAGCCAAGACCGGCTAGCGGAGGGGGAGACCCAGTACTTC.

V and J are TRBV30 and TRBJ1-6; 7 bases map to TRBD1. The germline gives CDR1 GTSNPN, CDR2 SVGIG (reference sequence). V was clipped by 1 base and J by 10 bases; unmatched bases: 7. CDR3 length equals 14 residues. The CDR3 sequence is CAWSGGGQPSPLHF. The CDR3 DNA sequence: TGTGCCTGGAGTGGAGGGGGACAGCCCTCACCCCTCCACTTT.

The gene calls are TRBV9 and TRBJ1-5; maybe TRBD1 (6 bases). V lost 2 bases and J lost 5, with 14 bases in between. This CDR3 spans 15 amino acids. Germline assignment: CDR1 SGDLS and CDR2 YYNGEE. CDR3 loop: CASSVQGTDDQPQHF. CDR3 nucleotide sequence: TGTGCCAGCAGCGTCCAGGGGACGGACGATCAGCCCCAGCATTTT.

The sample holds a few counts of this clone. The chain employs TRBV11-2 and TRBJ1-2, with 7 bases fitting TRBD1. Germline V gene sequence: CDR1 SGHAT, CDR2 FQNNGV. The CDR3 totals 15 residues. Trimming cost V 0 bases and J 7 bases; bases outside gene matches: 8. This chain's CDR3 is CASSLELTGRAGYTF. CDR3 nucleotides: TGTGCCAGCAGCTTAGAACTGACAGGGCGGGCTGGCTACACCTTC.

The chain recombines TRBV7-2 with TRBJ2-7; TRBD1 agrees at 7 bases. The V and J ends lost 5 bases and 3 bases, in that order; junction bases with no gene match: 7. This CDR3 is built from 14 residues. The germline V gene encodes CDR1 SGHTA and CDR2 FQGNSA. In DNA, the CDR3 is TGTGCCAGCAGCGCCCAGACAGGGCGCTACGAGCAGTACTTC. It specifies CASSAQTGRYEQYF. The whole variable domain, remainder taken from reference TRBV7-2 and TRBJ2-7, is GAGVSQSPSNKVTEKGKDVELRCDPISGHTALYWYRQSLGQGLEFLIYFQGNSAPDKSGLPSDRFSAERTGGSVSTLTIQRTQQEDSAVYLCASSAQTGRYEQYFGPGTRLTVT.

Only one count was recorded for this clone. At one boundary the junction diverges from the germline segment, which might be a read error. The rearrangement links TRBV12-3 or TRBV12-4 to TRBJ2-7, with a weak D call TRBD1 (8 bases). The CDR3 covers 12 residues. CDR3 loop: CASRRERTGIFF. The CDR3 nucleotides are TGTGCCAGCAGGCGGGAGAGGACAGGGATTTTCTTC.

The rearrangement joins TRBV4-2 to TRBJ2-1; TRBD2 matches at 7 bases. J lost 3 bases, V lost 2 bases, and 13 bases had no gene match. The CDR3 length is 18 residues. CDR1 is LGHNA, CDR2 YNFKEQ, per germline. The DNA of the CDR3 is TGTGCCAGCAGCCAACCTAGAAGGGCTAGCGGCCTCTACAATGAGCAGTTCTTC. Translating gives CASSQPRRASGLYNEQFF.

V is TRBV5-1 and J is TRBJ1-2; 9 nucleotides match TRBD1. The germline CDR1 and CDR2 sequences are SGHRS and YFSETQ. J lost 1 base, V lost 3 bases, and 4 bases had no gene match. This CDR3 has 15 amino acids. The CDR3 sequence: CASSWRQGDNYGYTF. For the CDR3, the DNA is TGCGCCAGCAGCTGGCGACAGGGGGATAACTATGGCTACACCTTC.

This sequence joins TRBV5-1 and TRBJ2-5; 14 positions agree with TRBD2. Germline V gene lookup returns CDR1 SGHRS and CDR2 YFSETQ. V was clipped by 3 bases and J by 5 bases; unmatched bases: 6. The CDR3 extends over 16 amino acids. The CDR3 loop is CASSSGLAGGRETQYF. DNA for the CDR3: TGCGCCAGCAGCTCCGGACTAGCGGGGGGTCGGGAGACCCAGTACTTC.

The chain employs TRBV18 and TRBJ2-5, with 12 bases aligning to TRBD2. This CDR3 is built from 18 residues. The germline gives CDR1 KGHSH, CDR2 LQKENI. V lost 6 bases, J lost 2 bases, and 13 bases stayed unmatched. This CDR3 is CASSPPSGGVVKQETQYF. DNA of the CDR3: TGTGCCAGCTCCCCTCCTAGCGGGGGGGTTGTAAAGCAAGAGACCCAGTACTTC.

This CDR3 is CSVFEVPDYGYTF. The CDR3, as DNA: TGCAGCGTTTTCGAGGTTCCGGACTATGGCTACACCTTC. The chain employs TRBV29-1 and TRBJ1-2, with unresolved D. Germline loops: CDR1 SQVTM, CDR2 ANQGSEA. The CDR3 runs to 13 residues. The V gene lost 5 bases and the J gene lost 3 bases, with 13 bases spanning the gap.

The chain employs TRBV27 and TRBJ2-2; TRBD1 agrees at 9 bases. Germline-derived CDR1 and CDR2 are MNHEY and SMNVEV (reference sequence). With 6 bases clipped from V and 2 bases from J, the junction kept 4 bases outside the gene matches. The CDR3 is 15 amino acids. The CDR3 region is CASRRDRVNTGELFF. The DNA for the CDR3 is TGTGCCAGCAGAAGGGACAGGGTCAACACCGGGGAGCTGTTTTTT.

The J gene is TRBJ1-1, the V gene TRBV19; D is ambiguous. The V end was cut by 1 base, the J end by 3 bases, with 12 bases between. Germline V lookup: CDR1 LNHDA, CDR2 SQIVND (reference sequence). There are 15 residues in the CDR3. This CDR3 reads CASSIGGGADTEAFF. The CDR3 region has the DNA TGTGCCAGTAGTATAGGTGGAGGCGCCGACACTGAAGCTTTCTTT.

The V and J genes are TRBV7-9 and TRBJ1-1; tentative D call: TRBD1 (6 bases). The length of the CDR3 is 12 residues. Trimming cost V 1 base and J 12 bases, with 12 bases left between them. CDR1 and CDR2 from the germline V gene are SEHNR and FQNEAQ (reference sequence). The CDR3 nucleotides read TGTGCCAGCAGCTTAGAGGAAGGGGGAACTTTCTTT. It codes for CASSLEEGGTFF.

The CDR3 coding sequence is TGTGCCAGTAGTATCATAGGGACAGAGAACTACGAGCAGTACTTC. Its translation is CASSIIGTENYEQYF. The J gene is TRBJ2-7, the V gene TRBV19; 7 bases line up with TRBD1. The CDR3 length is 15 residues. With 3 bases clipped from V and 3 bases from J, the junction kept 8 bases outside the gene matches. In germline, CDR1 is LNHDA, CDR2 SQIVND (reference sequence).

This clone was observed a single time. DNA of the CDR3: TGTGCCAGCAGCCGGGACAGGGGACCTTTGGAGACCCAGTACTTC. The encoded protein is CASSRDRGPLETQYF. The chain combines TRBV7-2 with TRBJ2-5, with 10 bases identical to TRBD1. After removal of 5 bases from V and 5 bases from J, the junction contained 8 bases not matched to a gene. The CDR3 spans 15 residues. Per the germline V gene, CDR1 is SGHTA and CDR2 is FQGNSA.

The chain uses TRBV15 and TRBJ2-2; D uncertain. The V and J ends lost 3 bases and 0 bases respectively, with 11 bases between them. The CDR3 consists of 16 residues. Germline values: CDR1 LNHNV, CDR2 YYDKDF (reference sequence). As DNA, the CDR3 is TGTGCCACCAGCAGTTCGGCGGTATCGAACACCGGGGAGCTGTTTTTT. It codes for CATSSSAVSNTGELFF.

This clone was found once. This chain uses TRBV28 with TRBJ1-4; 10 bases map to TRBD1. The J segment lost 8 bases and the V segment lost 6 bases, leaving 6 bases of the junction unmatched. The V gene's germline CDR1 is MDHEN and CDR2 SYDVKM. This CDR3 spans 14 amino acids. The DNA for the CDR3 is TGTGCCAGCAGCAGGGACAGGGGTGGCGAAAAACTGTTTTTT. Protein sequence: CASSRDRGGEKLFF.

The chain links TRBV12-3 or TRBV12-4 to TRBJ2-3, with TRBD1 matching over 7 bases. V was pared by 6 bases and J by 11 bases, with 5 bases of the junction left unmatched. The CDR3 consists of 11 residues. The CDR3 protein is CASRRDRRQYF. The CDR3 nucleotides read TGTGCCAGCAGACGGGACAGACGGCAGTATTTT.

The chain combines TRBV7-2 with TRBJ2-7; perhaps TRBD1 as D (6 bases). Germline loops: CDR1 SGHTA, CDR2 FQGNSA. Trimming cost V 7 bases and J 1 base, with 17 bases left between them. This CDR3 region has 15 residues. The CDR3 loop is CASTHGMDSSYEQYF. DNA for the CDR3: TGTGCCAGCACCCATGGAATGGACAGTTCCTACGAGCAGTACTTC. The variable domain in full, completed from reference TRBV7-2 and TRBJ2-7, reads GAGVSQSPSNKVTEKGKDVELRCDPISGHTALYWYRQSLGQGLEFLIYFQGNSAPDKSGLPSDRFSAERTGGSVSTLTIQRTQQEDSAVYLCASTHGMDSSYEQYFGPGTRLTVT.

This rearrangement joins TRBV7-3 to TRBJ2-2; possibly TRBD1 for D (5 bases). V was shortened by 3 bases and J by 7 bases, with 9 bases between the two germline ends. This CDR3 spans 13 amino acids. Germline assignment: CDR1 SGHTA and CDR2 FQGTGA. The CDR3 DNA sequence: TGTGCCAGCAGCTTTGGGGCTGACGGGGAGCTGTTTTTT. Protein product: CASSFGADGELFF.

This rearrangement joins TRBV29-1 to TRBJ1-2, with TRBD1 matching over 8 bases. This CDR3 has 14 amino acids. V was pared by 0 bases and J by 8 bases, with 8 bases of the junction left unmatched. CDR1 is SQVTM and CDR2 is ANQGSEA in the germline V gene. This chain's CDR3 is CSVEDQGAGRGYTF. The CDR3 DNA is TGCAGCGTTGAAGATCAGGGGGCAGGGCGGGGCTACACCTTC.

CDR3 residues: CASNVRRDQPQHF. The CDR3 bases are TGTGCCAGCAATGTAAGAAGAGATCAGCCCCAGCATTTT. V is TRBV28 and J is TRBJ1-5, with D unclear. CDR1 MDHEN and CDR2 SYDVKM come from the germline V gene. CDR3 length: 13 residues. V was cut by 7 bases and J by 5 bases, with 12 bases left in between.

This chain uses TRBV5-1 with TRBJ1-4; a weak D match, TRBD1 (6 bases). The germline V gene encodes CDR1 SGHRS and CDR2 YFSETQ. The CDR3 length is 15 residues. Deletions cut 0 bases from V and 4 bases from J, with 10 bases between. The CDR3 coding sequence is TGCGCCAGCAGCTTGGCAGGGACAAATAATGAAAAACTGTTTTTT. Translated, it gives CASSLAGTNNEKLFF.

CDR3 sequence (DNA): TGTGCCTGGAGTGCCCGGGGACAGGTGAACACTGAAGCTTTCTTT. This translates into CAWSARGQVNTEAFF. The V gene is TRBV30, the J gene TRBJ1-1, with 8 bases fitting TRBD1. The CDR3 extends over 15 amino acids. Trimming cost V 1 base and J 0 bases; bases outside gene matches: 4. Germline assignment: CDR1 GTSNPN and CDR2 SVGIG (reference sequence).

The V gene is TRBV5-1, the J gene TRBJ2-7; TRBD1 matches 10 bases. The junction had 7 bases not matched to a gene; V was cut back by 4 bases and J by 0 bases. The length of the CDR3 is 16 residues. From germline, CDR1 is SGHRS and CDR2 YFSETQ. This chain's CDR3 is CASSRQGASPSYEQYF. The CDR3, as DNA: TGCGCCAGCAGCAGACAGGGGGCCTCCCCCTCCTACGAGCAGTACTTC.

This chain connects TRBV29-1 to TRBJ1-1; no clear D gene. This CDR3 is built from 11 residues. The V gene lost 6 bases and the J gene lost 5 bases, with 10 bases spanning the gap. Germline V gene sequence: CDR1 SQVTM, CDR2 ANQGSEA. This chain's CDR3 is CSVGSGTEAFF. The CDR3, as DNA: TGCAGCGTGGGTAGCGGGACTGAAGCTTTCTTT. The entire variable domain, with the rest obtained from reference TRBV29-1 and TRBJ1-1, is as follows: SAVISQKPSRDICQRGTSLTIQCQVDSQVTMMFWYRQQPGQSLTLIATANQGSEATYESGFVIDKFPISRPNLTFSTLTVSNMSPEDSSIYLCSVGSGTEAFFGQGTRLTVV.

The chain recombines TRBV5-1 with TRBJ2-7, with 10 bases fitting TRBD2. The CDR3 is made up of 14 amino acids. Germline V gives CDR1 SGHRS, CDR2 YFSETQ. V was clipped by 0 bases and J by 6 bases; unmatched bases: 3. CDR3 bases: TGCGCCAGCAGCTTGGTAGCGGGGGGTTTCGAGCAGTACTTC. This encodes CASSLVAGGFEQYF.

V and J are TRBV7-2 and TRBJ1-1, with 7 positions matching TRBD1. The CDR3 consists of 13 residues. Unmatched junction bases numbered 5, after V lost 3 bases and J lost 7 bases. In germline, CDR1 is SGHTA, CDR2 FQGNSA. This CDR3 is CASSLEGASEAFF. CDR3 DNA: TGTGCCAGCAGCTTGGAGGGGGCAAGTGAAGCTTTCTTT.

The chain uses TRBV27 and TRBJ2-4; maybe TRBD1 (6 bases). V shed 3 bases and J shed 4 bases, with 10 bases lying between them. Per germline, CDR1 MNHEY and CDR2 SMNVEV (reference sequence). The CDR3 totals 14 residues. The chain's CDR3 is CASSFGDRKNIQYF. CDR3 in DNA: TGTGCCAGCAGTTTTGGTGACAGGAAAAACATTCAGTACTTC.